Listed here are 10 T cell receptor beta chains from one sample, sequenced in a study of siplizumab effects on memory and regulatory T cells. Profiled with immunoSEQ multiplex PCR; TCRdb holds only in-frame clones, not every one. Here the sample spans about 87,000 clones, about 90% being singletons. Sequenced material: CD4+ T cells sorted from blood. Receptor source: a human donor in good health.

This clone was seen just once. The chain combines TRBV6-6 with TRBJ2-7; 7 bases agree with TRBD1. CDR1 and CDR2 from the germline V gene are MNHNY and SVGAGI (reference sequence). This CDR3 is built from 12 residues. The J segment lost 2 bases and the V segment lost 8 bases, leaving 3 bases of the junction unmatched. The CDR3 DNA reads as TGTGCCAGCGGTGGACAGGCCTACGAGCAGTACTTC. This codes for CASGGQAYEQYF.

V is TRBV6-1 and J is TRBJ2-5, with 8 bases identical to TRBD1. V lost 4 bases, J lost 4 bases, and 2 bases stayed unmatched. In germline, CDR1 is MNHNS, CDR2 SASEGT. The CDR3 contains 13 residues. CDR3 sequence reads: CASSGTGRETQYF. DNA for the CDR3: TGTGCCAGCAGTGGGACAGGGCGAGAGACCCAGTACTTC.

The genes are TRBV5-4 and TRBJ1-4; D not resolved. Deletions cut 0 bases from V and 6 bases from J, with 9 bases between. Germline CDR1 is SGHNT and CDR2 is YYREEE (reference sequence). The CDR3 length is 14 residues. CDR3 in DNA: TGTGCCAGCAGCTTGGAGGCGGACTATGAAAAACTGTTTTTT. It codes for CASSLEADYEKLFF.

The chain is built from TRBV5-1 and TRBJ1-2, with D uncertain. The V end was cut by 4 bases, the J end by 0 bases, with 13 bases between. This CDR3 has 15 residues. Germline V gene lookup returns CDR1 SGHRS and CDR2 YFSETQ. This chain's CDR3 is CASSPRGDPNYGYTF. CDR3 nucleotides: TGCGCCAGCAGCCCCCGGGGAGACCCTAACTATGGCTACACCTTC.

The chain employs TRBV5-6 and TRBJ2-7; 14 positions match TRBD2. V lost 4 bases to trimming and J lost 2 bases; unmatched junction nucleotides: 2. Germline V gene data show CDR1 as SGHDT and CDR2 as YYEEEE. The CDR3 is 15 residues long. The CDR3 nucleotides read TGTGCCAGCAGCCCGACTAGCGGGAGGGCCTACGAGCAGTACTTC. As protein: CASSPTSGRAYEQYF.

The V and J genes are TRBV6-6 and TRBJ1-1, with D uncertain. Germline CDR1 reads MNHNY; CDR2 reads SVGAGI (reference sequence). Trimming left V 2 bases short and J 4 bases short, with 8 bases between. The CDR3 is 13 amino acids. CDR3 amino acids: CASSYVVFTEAFF. The DNA of the CDR3 is TGTGCCAGCAGTTACGTAGTTTTCACTGAAGCTTTCTTT.

The genes are TRBV2 and TRBJ1-6; weak D call: TRBD1 (6 bases). With 4 bases removed from V and 7 bases from J, the gap between germline ends came to 17 bases. The CDR3 covers 16 residues. Germline CDR1 SNHLY, CDR2 FYNNEI. Here the CDR3 reads CASSANRAAGNSPLHF. For the CDR3, the DNA is TGTGCCAGCAGTGCAAACAGGGCCGCGGGGAATTCACCCCTCCACTTT. Looking up the rest from reference TRBV2 and TRBJ1-6 gives the full variable domain: EPEVTQTPSHQVTQMGQEVILRCVPISNHLYFYWYRQILGQKVEFLVSFYNNEISEKSEIFDDQFSVERPDGSNFTLKIRSTKLEDSAMYFCASSANRAAGNSPLHFGNGTRLTVT.

The chain couples TRBV12-5 to TRBJ2-1; D is unclear. The V end was cut by 6 bases, the J end by 5 bases, with 2 bases between. CDR1 LGHNT and CDR2 FRNRAP come from the germline V gene. The CDR3 length is 10 residues. CDR3 amino acids: CASGDNEQFF. The CDR3 region has the DNA TGTGCTAGTGGGGACAATGAGCAGTTCTTC.

The V gene is TRBV23-1, the J gene TRBJ1-3; D unresolved. TRBV23-1 is designated an ORF whose function remains uncertain. This CDR3 region has 14 residues. The germline V and J ends were trimmed by 3 bases and 0 bases, with 6 bases remaining between them. In DNA, the CDR3 is TGCGCCAGCAGTCAGGGGAGCTCTGGAAACACCATATATTTT. The encoded protein is CASSQGSSGNTIYF.

This chain connects TRBV5-1 to TRBJ2-1, with 7 positions matching TRBD1. The CDR3 consists of 14 residues. The J segment lost 13 bases and the V segment lost 4 bases, leaving 14 bases of the junction unmatched. The germline gives CDR1 SGHRS, CDR2 YFSETQ. DNA for the CDR3: TGCGCCAGCAGCCTAACACAGGGGTTTGGTGGCCAGTTCTTC. This encodes CASSLTQGFGGQFF.